This T cell receptor beta chain was captured in a study of monozygotic twins with inflammatory bowel disease. The CDR3 contains 17 residues. Germline V gives CDR1 SGHKS, CDR2 YYEKEE (reference sequence). With eight separate reactions per sample, the authors made cDNA. TCRdb reprocessed the 5' RACE reads and stores each CDR3 protein as one record, lacking DNA. Its table lists about 110,000 distinct CDR3 sequences. Whole blood that had not undergone T cell sorting provided the isolated total RNA. Source material: blood. The TCR comes from a human donor with ulcerative colitis or Crohn's disease, or a healthy co-twin of an affected twin (not recorded which). The rearrangement uses TRBV5-5 and TRBJ1-3; no DNA is available, so the TRBD1 call from TCRdb remains unchecked. CDR3 loop: CASSLGTVVLSGNTIYF.